This T cell receptor beta chain was sequenced for a study of cytomegalovirus exposure and HLA in healthy donors. Whole-study results and caveats: The authors later found TCR association rates varying by HLA locus, with DRB1 most and HLA-C fewest. TCR beta chains associated with HLA were, in a later analysis, more clonally expanded than equally common others.

Germline assignment: CDR1 MNHNY and CDR2 SVGAGI (reference sequence). J gave up 2 bases and V 2 bases, and 0 bases lay outside the gene matches. The CDR3 contains 14 residues. PCR amplification relied on 60 Vbeta primers (plus 13 Jbeta primers). TCRdb's copy holds only in-frame clones and misses some; the assay was immunoSEQ multiplex PCR. The sample lists approximately 170,000 clones; around 78% were seen once. As to this clone: What it binds is unknown.

The J gene is TRBJ1-3, the V gene TRBV6-6, with 7 bases lining up with TRBD1. This sequence was found in a woman aged 40 to 50 in good health and CMV-seropositive. Sequenced material: PBMCs. In DNA, the CDR3 is TGTGCCAGCAGTTACGACAGGGCTGGAAACACCATATATTTT. This encodes CASSYDRAGNTIYF.